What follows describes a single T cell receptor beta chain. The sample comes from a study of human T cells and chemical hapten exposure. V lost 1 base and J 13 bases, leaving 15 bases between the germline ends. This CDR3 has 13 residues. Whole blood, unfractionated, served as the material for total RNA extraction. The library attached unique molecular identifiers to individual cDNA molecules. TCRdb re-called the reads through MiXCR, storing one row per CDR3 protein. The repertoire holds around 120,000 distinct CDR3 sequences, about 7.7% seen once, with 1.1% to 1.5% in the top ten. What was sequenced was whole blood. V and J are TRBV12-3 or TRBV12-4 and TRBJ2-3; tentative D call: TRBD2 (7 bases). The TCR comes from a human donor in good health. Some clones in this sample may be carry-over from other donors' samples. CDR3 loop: CASSLDQGGAKYF. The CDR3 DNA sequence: TGTGCCAGCAGTTTAGACCAAGGGGGGGCCAAGTATTTT.